These 9 T cell receptor beta chains were sequenced from one sample in a study of Ad26.COV2.S vaccination and SARS-CoV-2 variants. Repertoires were generated with immunoSEQ multiplex PCR, while TCRdb's copy carries only in-frame clones and drops some. This table has some 300,000 clones, about 82% appearing once. Treatment here: 19 received Ad26.COV2.S at low or high dose, single or two shots; about 5 received placebo; per-sample allocation not given. The investigators took samples on day 63 after the first vaccine or placebo injection. Source: peripheral blood, taken in a trial of Ad26.COV2.S vaccine versus placebo. The receptor set was obtained from a person between 18 and 65 years old who received the Ad26.COV2.S COVID-19 vaccine or a placebo.

The chain recombines TRBV2 with TRBJ2-7, with TRBD1 matching 12 bases. J lost 4 bases, V lost 5 bases, and 9 bases had no gene match. This CDR3 has 16 residues. CDR1 and CDR2 (germline): SNHLY, FYNNEI. CDR3 protein: CASSYRGQGAGYEQYF. CDR3 coding DNA: TGTGCCAGCAGTTATAGGGGACAGGGGGCGGGGTACGAGCAGTACTTC.

The V call is TRBV7-9, the J call TRBJ2-2; TRBD2 matches at 7 bases. Germline lookup yields CDR1 SEHNR and CDR2 FQNEAQ (reference sequence). The CDR3 runs 16 residues. With V trimmed by 4 bases and J by 0 bases, 5 bases remained unmatched. In DNA form, the CDR3 reads TGTGCCAGCAGCTCTTGGGGGGGTACGAACACCGGGGAGCTGTTTTTT. Encoded protein: CASSSWGGTNTGELFF.

The rearrangement uses TRBV5-1 and TRBJ2-3; perhaps TRBD2 as D (5 bases). Trimming pared 4 bases from V and 0 bases from J, leaving 12 bases between. The CDR3 has 15 residues. Germline CDR1 SGHRS, CDR2 YFSETQ. This CDR3 is CASSPGLPSTDTQYF. DNA for the CDR3: TGCGCCAGCAGCCCAGGACTCCCAAGCACAGATACGCAGTATTTT.

V and J are TRBV5-1 and TRBJ2-3; 16 nucleotides agree with TRBD2. Germline values: CDR1 SGHRS, CDR2 YFSETQ. This CDR3 has 17 residues. J lost 4 bases, V lost 3 bases, and 5 bases had no gene match. The CDR3 protein is CASSYGTSGGAADTQYF. In DNA form, the CDR3 reads TGCGCCAGCAGCTACGGGACTAGCGGGGGGGCCGCAGATACGCAGTATTTT.

The rearrangement links TRBV7-2 to TRBJ2-3, with D perhaps matching TRBD2 (5 bases). Germline V CDR1 and CDR2: SGHTA, FQGNSA. The V and J ends lost 1 base and 11 bases respectively, with 13 bases between them. CDR3 length: 13 residues. The CDR3 bases are TGTGCCAGCAGCTTAGGTCTCGGAGGAGTGCAGTATTTT. Translation: CASSLGLGGVQYF.

The chain carries TRBV6-1 and TRBJ1-1, with D unclear. This CDR3 has 13 residues. Trimming pared 2 bases from V and 1 base from J, leaving 5 bases between. Germline CDR1 is MNHNS and CDR2 is SASEGT. The CDR3 bases are TGTGCCAGCAGTGAATCATGGAACACTGAAGCTTTCTTT. Its translation: CASSESWNTEAFF.

The chain has TRBV7-3 and TRBJ1-2; 12 bases are shared with TRBD1. Germline loops: CDR1 SGHTA, CDR2 FQGTGA. V was pared by 5 bases and J by 7 bases, with 8 bases of the junction left unmatched. There are 15 residues in the CDR3. The CDR3 spells CASSELGQGAGGYTF. Here the CDR3 DNA reads TGTGCCAGCAGCGAACTGGGACAGGGGGCCGGTGGCTACACCTTC.

The V and J genes are TRBV5-6 and TRBJ1-1, with D unresolved. The V gene's germline CDR1 is SGHDT and CDR2 YYEEEE. With 0 bases removed from V and 4 bases from J, the gap between germline ends came to 13 bases. The CDR3 runs to 15 residues. The DNA of the CDR3 is TGTGCCAGCAGCTTGGGTGGGCTCGGGAGCACTGAAGCTTTCTTT. This gives the protein CASSLGGLGSTEAFF.

The chain couples TRBV6-5 to TRBJ1-2; D ambiguous. V lost 7 bases to trimming and J lost 3 bases, with 12 bases between them. The germline CDR1 and CDR2 sequences are MNHEY and SVGAGI. The CDR3 covers 13 residues. In nucleotides, the CDR3 is TGTGCCAGCACCCAAGCGGGCGACTATGGCTACACCTTC. Translated, it gives CASTQAGDYGYTF.